Listed below are T cell receptor beta chains from one sample, sequenced in a study of shared clonotypes between healthy human individuals. The protocol was immunoSEQ multiplex PCR, while the TCRdb copy is restricted to in-frame clones and leaves out a portion. This table holds about 580,000 clones, nearly 98% found once. Material for sequencing was naive CD8+ T cells sorted from blood. These receptors originate from a young man in good health. The conserved cysteine and the conserved F or W are not part of the CDR3 here. Each record gives: D gene, J gene, V gene, CDR3 protein. A D gene is named only where the DNA matches it firmly.

>.|TRBJ2-3|TRBV4-1
ASSQPADNTDTQY
>.|TRBJ2-7|TRBV12-5
ATGDLHYYEQY
>TRBD2|TRBJ2-2|TRBV12-5
ASGLVPPPAGEGELF
>.|TRBJ1-2|TRBV28
ASSFMSYDYGYT
>.|TRBJ2-3|TRBV27
ASSLSVAWTDTQY
>.|TRBJ2-5|TRBV7-2
ASMLSQGGETQY
>.|TRBJ2-5|TRBV5-1
ASSPLTQETQY
>.|TRBJ2-3|TRBV29-1
SVEFVGENTDTQY
>TRBD2|TRBJ2-1|TRBV29-1
SVEDPPGGAYNEQF
>.|TRBJ1-1|TRBV6-1
ASSVYTDNTEAF
>.|TRBJ2-7|TRBV5-4
ASSPPGTENYEQY
>.|TRBJ2-1|TRBV11-2
ASSLGRNNNNEQF
>.|TRBJ1-1|TRBV29-1
SVVALNTEAF
>TRBD1|TRBJ2-3|TRBV7-9
ASSLQGADTDTQY
>.|TRBJ2-3|TRBV14
ASSQVTLADTQY
>TRBD1|TRBJ2-7|TRBV5-5
ASSPGQGNYEQY
>.|TRBJ2-2|TRBV2
ASSRGYTGELF
>.|TRBJ1-2|TRBV27
ASSSPTGYGYT